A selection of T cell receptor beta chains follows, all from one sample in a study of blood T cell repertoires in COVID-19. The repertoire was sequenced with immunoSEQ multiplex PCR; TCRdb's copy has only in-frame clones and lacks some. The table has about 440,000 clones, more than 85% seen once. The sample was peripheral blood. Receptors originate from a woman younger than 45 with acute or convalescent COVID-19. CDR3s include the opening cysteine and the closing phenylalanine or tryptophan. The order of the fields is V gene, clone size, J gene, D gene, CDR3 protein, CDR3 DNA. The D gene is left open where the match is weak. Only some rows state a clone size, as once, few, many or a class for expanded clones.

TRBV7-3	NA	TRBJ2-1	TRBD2	CASSFGSSGSYEQFF	TGTGCCAGCAGCTTCGGGTCTAGCGGTAGCTATGAGCAGTTCTTC
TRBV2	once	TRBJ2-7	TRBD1	CASRAGTGYYEQYF	TGTGCCAGCAGGGCCGGGACAGGGTACTACGAGCAGTACTTC
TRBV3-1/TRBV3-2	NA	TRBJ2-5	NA	CASSEPGGRQETQYF	TGTGCCAGCAGCGAGCCGGGGGGCCGGCAAGAGACCCAGTACTTC
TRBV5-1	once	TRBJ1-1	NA	CASSLTPGMGTEAFF	TGCGCCAGCAGCTTGACGCCCGGGATGGGCACTGAAGCTTTCTTT
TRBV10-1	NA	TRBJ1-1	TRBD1	CASSDRQGRTEAFF	TGCGCCAGCAGTGACCGACAGGGACGGACTGAAGCTTTCTTT
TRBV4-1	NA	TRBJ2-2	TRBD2	CASSQSIAGGNTGELFF	TGCGCCAGCAGCCAATCAATAGCGGGGGGAAACACCGGGGAGCTGTTTTTT
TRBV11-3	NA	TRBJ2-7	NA	CASSLAATYEQYF	TGTGCCAGCAGCTTGGCGGCTACCTACGAGCAGTACTTC
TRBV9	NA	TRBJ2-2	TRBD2	CASSADLAGGIPVGELFF	TGTGCCAGCAGCGCCGACCTAGCGGGGGGAATACCGGTCGGGGAGCTGTTTTTT
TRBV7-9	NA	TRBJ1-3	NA	CASSRASGNTIYF	TGTGCCAGCAGCCGAGCCTCTGGAAACACCATATATTTT
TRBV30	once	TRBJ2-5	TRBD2	CAWSVLGLGGETQYF	TGTGCCTGGAGTGTACTTGGCCTCGGGGGGGAGACCCAGTACTTC
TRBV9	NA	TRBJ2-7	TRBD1	CASSLTDRREQYF	TGTGCCAGCAGCCTGACGGACAGGCGGGAGCAGTACTTC
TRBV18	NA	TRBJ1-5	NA	CASSAQASNQPQHF	TGTGCCAGCTCAGCCCAAGCAAGCAATCAGCCCCAGCATTTT
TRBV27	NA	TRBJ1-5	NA	CASSLVAVSNQPQHF	TGTGCCAGCAGTTTGGTGGCAGTAAGCAATCAGCCCCAGCATTTT
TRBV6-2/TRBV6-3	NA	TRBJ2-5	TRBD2	CASSPRRSGGAGTQYF	TGTGCCAGCAGCCCTAGGAGGAGCGGGGGGGCAGGGACCCAGTACTTC
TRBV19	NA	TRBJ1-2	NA	CASSIGGLGRIYGYTF	TGTGCCAGTAGTATAGGCGGATTGGGGAGGATTTATGGCTACACCTTC
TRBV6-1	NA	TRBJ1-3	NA	CASSEAAGRTIYF	TGTGCCAGCAGTGAAGCGGCAGGCCGCACCATATATTTT
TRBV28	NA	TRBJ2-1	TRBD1	CASSLFGDRGQFF	TGTGCCAGCAGTTTATTTGGGGACAGGGGGCAGTTCTTC
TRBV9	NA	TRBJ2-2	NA	CASSVRGGAGPGELFF	TGTGCCAGCAGCGTAAGAGGGGGGGCCGGTCCCGGGGAGCTGTTTTTT
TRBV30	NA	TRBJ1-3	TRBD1	CAWSGQGPNTIYF	TGTGCCTGGAGTGGACAGGGGCCAAACACCATATATTTT
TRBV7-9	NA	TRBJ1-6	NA	CAGRTATNSPLHF	TGTGCCGGTCGGACAGCCACTAATTCACCCCTCCACTTT
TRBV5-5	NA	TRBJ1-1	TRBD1	CASRTEGAGNTEAFF	TGTGCCAGCAGGACTGAGGGGGCGGGGAACACTGAAGCTTTCTTT
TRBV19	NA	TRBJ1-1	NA	CASSIPAGAFF	TGTGCCAGTAGTATCCCAGCAGGGGCTTTCTTT
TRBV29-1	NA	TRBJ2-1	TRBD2	CSVEGYSAGGDNEQFF	TGCAGCGTTGAGGGTTACTCGGCGGGGGGCGACAATGAGCAGTTCTTC
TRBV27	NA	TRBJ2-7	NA	CASSPRSAYEQYF	TGTGCCAGCAGCCCCCGGAGTGCCTACGAGCAGTACTTC
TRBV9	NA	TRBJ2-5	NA	CASSARSKFQETQYF	TGTGCCAGCAGCGCCCGCTCTAAATTCCAAGAGACCCAGTACTTC
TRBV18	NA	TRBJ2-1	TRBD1	CASSPRQGAEEQFF	TGTGCCAGCTCACCTCGACAGGGGGCGGAAGAGCAGTTCTTC
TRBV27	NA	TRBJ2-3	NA	CASSFRGSTDTQYF	TGTGCCAGCAGTTTCAGGGGCAGCACAGATACGCAGTATTTT
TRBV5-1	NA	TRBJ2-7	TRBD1	CASSLEGTAYEQYF	TGCGCCAGCAGCTTGGAAGGGACAGCCTACGAGCAGTACTTC
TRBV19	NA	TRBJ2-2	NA	CASSISRGALSGELFF	TGTGCCAGTAGTATTAGCAGGGGAGCTCTTTCCGGGGAGCTGTTTTTT
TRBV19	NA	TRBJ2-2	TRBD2	CASSIGLAGKSNTGELFF	TGTGCCAGTAGTATAGGTTTAGCGGGGAAATCGAACACCGGGGAGCTGTTTTTT